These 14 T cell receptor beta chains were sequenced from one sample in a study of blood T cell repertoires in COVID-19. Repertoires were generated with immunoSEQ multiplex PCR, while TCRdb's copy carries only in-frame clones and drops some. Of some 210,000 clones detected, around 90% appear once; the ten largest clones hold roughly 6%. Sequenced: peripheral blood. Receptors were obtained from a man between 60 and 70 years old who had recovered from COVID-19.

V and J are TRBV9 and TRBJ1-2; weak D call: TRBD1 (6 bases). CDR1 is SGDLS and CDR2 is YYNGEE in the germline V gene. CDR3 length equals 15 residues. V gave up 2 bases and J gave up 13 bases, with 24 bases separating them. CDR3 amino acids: CASSVQDRRGESLTF. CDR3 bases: TGTGCCAGCAGCGTCCAGGACAGACGAGGAGAAAGTCTCACCTTC.

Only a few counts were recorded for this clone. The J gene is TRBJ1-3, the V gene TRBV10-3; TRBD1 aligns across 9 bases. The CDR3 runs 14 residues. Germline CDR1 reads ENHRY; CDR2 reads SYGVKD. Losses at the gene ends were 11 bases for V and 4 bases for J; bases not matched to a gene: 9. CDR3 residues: CAGKGQGDGNTIYF. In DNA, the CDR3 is TGTGCCGGCAAGGGACAGGGTGACGGAAACACCATATATTTT.

The CDR3 loop is CASSLDGTEETQYF. In DNA form, the CDR3 reads TGCGCCAGCAGCTTGGATGGGACAGAAGAGACCCAGTACTTC. V gene TRBV5-1 combines with J gene TRBJ2-5, with TRBD1 matching 7 bases. Germline V gene lookup returns CDR1 SGHRS and CDR2 YFSETQ. With 0 bases clipped from V and 3 bases from J, the junction kept 2 bases outside the gene matches. This CDR3 has 14 amino acids.

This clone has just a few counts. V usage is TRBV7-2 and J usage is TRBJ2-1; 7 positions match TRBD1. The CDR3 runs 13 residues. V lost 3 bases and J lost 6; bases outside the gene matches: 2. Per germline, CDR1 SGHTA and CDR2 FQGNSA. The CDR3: CASSFRQGNEQFF. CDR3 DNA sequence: TGTGCCAGCAGCTTCCGACAGGGCAATGAGCAGTTCTTC.

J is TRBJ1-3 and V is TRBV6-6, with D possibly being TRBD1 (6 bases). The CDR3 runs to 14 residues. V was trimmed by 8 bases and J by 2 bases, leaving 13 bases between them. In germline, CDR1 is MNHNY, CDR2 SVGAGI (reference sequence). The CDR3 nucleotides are TGTGCCAGCGCTGGGGCAGGGGCTGGAAACACCATATATTTT. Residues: CASAGAGAGNTIYF.

This CDR3 reads CSASEREQYF. The DNA for the CDR3 is TGCAGTGCTAGCGAGCGCGAGCAGTACTTC. The rearrangement uses TRBV20-1 and TRBJ2-7, with D uncertain. This CDR3 is built from 10 residues. V gave up 3 bases and J gave up 6 bases, with 6 bases separating them. Germline V gene data show CDR1 as DFQATT and CDR2 as SNEGSKA (reference sequence).

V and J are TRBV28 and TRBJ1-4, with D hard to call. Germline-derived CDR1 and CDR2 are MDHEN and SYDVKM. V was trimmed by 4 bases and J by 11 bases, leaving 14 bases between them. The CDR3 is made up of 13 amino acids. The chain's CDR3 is CASSSRLGGKLFF. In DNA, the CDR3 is TGTGCCAGCAGTTCCCGCCTAGGAGGGAAACTGTTTTTT.

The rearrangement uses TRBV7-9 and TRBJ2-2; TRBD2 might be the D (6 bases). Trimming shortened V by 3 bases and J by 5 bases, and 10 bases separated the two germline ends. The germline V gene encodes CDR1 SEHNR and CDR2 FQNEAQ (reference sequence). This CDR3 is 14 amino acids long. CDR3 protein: CASSFSGTTGELFF. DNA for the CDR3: TGTGCCAGCAGCTTCTCCGGGACTACCGGGGAGCTGTTTTTT.

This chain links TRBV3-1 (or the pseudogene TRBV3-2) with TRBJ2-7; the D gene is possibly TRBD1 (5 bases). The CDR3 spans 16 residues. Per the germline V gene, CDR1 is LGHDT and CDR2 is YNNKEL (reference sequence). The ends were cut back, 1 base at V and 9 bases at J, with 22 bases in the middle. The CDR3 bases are TGTGCCAGCAGCCAAGCGTCCGTGACAGCTTTCAACGGGCAGTACTTC. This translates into CASSQASVTAFNGQYF.

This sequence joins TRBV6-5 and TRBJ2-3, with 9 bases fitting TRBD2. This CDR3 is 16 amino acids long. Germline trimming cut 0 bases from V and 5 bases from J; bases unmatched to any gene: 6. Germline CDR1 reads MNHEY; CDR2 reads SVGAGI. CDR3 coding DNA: TGTGCCAGCAGTTACTCGTTTAGCGGGAGCGTAGATACGCAGTATTTT. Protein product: CASSYSFSGSVDTQYF.

The CDR3 reads CASSRGTGEKLFF. The DNA for the CDR3 is TGTGCCAGCAGTCGCGGGACTGGGGAAAAACTGTTTTTT. The chain combines TRBV12-3 or TRBV12-4 with TRBJ1-4; tentatively, D is TRBD1 (5 bases). The CDR3 runs 13 residues. V shed 5 bases and J shed 8 bases, with 12 bases lying between them.

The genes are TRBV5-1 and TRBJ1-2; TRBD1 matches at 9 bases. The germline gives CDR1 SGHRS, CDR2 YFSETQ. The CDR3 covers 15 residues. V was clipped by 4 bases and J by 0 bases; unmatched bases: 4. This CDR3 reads CASSLTGGTNYGYTF. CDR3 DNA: TGCGCCAGCAGCCTGACAGGGGGAACTAACTATGGCTACACCTTC.

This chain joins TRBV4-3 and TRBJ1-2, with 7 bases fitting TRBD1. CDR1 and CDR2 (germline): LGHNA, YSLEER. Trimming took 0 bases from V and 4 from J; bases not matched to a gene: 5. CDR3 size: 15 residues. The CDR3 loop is CASSQDPGGFYGYTF. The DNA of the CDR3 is TGCGCCAGCAGCCAAGACCCAGGGGGGTTCTATGGCTACACCTTC.

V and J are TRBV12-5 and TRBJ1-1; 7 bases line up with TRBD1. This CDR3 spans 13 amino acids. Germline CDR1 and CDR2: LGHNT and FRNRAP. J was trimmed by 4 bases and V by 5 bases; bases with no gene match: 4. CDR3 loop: CASGMTGSTEAFF. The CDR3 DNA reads TGTGCTAGTGGTATGACAGGGTCCACTGAAGCTTTCTTT. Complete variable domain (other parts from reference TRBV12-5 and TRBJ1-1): DARVTQTPRHKVTEMGQEVTMRCQPILGHNTVFWYRQTMMQGLELLAYFRNRAPLDDSGMPKDRFSAEMPDATLATLKIQPSEPRDSAVYFCASGMTGSTEAFFGQGTRLTVV.